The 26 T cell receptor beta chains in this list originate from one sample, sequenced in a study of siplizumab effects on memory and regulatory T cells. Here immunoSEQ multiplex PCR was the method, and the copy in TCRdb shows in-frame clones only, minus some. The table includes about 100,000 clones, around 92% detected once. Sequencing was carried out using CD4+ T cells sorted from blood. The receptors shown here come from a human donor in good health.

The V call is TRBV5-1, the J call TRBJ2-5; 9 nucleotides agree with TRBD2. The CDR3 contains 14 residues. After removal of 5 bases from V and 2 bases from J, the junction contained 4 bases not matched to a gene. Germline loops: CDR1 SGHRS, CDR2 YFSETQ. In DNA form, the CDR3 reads TGCGCCAGCAGGATGGCGGGGGGGCAAGAGACCCAGTACTTC. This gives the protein CASRMAGGQETQYF.

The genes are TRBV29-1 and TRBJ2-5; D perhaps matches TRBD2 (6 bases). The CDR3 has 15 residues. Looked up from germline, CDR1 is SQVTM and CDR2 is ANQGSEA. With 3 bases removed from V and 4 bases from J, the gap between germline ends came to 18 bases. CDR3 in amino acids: CSVDDAGPSLETQYF. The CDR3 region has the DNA TGCAGCGTTGACGATGCGGGGCCCTCTCTAGAGACCCAGTACTTC.

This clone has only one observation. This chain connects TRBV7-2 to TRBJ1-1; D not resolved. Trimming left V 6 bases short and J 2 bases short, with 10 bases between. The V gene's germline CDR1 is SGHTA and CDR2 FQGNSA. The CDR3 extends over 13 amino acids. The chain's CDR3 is CASRPVRNTEAFF. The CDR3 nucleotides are TGTGCCAGCAGACCCGTACGAAACACTGAAGCTTTCTTT.

The CDR3 nucleotides read TGTGCCAGCAGCCGTCTAGGAGATACGCAGTATTTT. Residues: CASSRLGDTQYF. V and J are TRBV7-3 and TRBJ2-3; D is unclear. Germline values: CDR1 SGHTA, CDR2 FQGTGA. V was cut by 5 bases and J by 5 bases, with 8 bases left in between. This CDR3 is built from 12 residues.

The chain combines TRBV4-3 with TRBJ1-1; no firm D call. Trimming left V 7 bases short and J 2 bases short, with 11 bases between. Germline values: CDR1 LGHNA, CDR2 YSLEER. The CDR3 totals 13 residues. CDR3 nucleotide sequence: TGCGCCAGCACCCGGGTTCTTAACACTGAAGCTTTCTTT. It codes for CASTRVLNTEAFF.

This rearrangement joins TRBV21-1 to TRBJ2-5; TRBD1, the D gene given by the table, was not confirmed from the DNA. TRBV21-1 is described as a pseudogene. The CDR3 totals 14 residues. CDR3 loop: CASSKGLGAETQYF. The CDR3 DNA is TGTGCCAGCAGCAAAGGTCTAGGGGCTGAGACCCAGTACTTC.

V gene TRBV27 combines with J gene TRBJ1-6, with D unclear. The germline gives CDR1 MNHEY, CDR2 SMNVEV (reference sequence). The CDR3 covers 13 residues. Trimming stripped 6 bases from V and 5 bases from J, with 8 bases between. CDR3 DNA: TGTGCCAGCAGCCGACCTGATAATTCACCCCTCCACTTT. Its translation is CASSRPDNSPLHF.

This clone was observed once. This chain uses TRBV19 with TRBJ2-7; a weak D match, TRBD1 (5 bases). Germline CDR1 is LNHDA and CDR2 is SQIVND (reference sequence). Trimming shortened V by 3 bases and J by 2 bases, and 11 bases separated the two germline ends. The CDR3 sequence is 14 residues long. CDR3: CASSMTVRTYEQYF. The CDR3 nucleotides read TGTGCCAGTAGTATGACAGTGAGGACCTACGAGCAGTACTTC.

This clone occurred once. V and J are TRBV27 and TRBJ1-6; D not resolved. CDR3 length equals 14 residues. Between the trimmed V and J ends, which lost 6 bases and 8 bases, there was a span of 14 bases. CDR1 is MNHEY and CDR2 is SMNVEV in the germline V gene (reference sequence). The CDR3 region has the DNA TGTGCCAGCAGACTTGACAACGTGGATTCACCCCTCCACTTT. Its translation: CASRLDNVDSPLHF.

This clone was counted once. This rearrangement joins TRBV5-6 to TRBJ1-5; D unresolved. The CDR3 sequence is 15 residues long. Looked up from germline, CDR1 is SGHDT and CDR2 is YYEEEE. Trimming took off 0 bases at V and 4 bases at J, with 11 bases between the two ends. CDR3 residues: CASSLGAGSNQPQHF. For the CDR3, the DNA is TGTGCCAGCAGCTTGGGAGCGGGGTCTAATCAGCCCCAGCATTTT.

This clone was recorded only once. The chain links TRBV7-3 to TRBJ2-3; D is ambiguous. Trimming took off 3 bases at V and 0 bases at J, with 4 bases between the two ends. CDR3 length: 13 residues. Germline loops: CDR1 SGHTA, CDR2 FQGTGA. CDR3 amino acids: CASSLESTDTQYF. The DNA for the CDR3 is TGTGCCAGCAGCTTGGAGAGCACAGATACGCAGTATTTT.

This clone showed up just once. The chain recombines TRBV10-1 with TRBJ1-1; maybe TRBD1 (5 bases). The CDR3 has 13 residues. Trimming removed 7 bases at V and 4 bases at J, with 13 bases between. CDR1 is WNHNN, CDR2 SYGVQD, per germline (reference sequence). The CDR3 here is CASKSQGSTEAFF. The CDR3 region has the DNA TGCGCCAGCAAGAGTCAGGGTTCCACTGAAGCTTTCTTT.

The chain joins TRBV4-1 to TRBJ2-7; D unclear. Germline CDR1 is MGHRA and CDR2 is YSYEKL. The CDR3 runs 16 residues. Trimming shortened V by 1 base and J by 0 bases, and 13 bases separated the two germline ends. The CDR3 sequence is CASSQGADRYSYEQYF. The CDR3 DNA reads TGCGCCAGCAGCCAAGGTGCAGACCGATACTCCTACGAGCAGTACTTC.

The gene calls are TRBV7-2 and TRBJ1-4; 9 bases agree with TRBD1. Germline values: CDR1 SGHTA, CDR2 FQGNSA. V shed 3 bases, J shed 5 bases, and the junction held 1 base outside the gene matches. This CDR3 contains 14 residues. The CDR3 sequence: CASSLDRGNEKLFF. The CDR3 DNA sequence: TGTGCCAGCAGCTTGGACAGGGGAAATGAAAAACTGTTTTTT.

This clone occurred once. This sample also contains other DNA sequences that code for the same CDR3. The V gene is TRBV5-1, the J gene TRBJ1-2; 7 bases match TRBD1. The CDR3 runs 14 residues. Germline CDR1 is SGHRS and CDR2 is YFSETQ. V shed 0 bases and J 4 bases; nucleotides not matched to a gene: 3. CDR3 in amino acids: CASSLGQGSYGYTF. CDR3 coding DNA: TGCGCCAGCAGCTTGGGACAGGGAAGCTATGGCTACACCTTC.

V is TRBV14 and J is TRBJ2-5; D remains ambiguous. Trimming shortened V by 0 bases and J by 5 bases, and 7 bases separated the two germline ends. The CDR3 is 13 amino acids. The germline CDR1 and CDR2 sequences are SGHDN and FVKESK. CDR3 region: CASSQDLGETQYF. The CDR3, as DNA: TGTGCCAGCAGCCAAGATCTCGGTGAGACCCAGTACTTC.

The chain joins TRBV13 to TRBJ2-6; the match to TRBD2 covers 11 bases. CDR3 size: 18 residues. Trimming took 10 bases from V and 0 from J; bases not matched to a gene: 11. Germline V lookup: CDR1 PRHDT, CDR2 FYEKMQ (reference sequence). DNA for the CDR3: TGTGCCACCAGGGGTTCTAGCGGGGGGTTCTCTGGGGCCAACGTCCTGACTTTC. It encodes CATRGSSGGFSGANVLTF.

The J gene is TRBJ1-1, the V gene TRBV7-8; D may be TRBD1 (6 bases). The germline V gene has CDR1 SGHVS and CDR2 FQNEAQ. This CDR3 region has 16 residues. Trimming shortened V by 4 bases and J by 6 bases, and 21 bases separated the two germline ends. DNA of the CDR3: TGTGCCAGCAGCTCAAGGTCAACAGGGTTGGGCTCTGAAGCTTTCTTT. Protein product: CASSSRSTGLGSEAFF.

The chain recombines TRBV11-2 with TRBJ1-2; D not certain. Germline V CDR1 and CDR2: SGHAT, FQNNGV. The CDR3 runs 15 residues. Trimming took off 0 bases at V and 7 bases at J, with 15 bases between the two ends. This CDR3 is CASSLDLALMGGYTF. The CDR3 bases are TGTGCCAGCAGCTTAGATTTGGCCCTTATGGGTGGCTACACCTTC.

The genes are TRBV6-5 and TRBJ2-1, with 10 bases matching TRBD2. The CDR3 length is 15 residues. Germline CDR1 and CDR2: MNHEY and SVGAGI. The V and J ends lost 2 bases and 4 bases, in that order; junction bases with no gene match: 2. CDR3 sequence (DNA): TGTGCCAGCAGTTACGAGCGGGGGGGTTACAATGAGCAGTTCTTC. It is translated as CASSYERGGYNEQFF.

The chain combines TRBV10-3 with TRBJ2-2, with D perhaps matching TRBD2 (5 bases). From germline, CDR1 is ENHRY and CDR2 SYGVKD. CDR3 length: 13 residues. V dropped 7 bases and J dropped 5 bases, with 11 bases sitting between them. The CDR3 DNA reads TGTGCCATCAACAAAGAGGGTACCGGGGAGCTGTTTTTT. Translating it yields CAINKEGTGELFF.

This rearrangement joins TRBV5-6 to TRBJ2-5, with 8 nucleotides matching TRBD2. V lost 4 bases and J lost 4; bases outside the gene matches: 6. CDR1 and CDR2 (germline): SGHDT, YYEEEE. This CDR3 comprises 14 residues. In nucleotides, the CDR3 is TGTGCCAGCAGCAAAGCGGGGGAGGGAGAGACCCAGTACTTC. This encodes CASSKAGEGETQYF.

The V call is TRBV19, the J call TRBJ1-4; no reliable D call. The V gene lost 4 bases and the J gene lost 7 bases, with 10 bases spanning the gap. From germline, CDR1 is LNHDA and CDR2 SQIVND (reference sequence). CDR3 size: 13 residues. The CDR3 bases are TGTGCCAGTAGTAACAGATACGGTGAAAAACTGTTTTTT. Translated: CASSNRYGEKLFF.

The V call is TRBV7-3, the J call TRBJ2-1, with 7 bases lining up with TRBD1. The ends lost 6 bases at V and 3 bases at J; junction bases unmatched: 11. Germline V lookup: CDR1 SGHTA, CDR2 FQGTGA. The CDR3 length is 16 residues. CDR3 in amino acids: CASRPSRDSDYNEQFF. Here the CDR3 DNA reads TGTGCCAGCAGGCCATCCCGGGACAGCGACTACAATGAGCAGTTCTTC.

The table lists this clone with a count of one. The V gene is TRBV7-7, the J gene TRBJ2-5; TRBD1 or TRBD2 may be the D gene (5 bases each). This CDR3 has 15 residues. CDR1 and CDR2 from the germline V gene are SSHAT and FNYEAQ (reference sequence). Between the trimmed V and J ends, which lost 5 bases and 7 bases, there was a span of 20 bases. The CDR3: CASSPGTARAGTQYF. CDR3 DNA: TGTGCCAGCAGCCCAGGGACGGCCCGGGCTGGGACCCAGTACTTC.

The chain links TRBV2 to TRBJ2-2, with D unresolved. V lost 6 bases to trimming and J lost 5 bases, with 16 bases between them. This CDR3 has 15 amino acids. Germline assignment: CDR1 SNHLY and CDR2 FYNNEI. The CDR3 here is CASRGNRIPTGELFF. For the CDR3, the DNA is TGTGCCAGCAGAGGGAACAGAATACCGACCGGGGAGCTGTTTTTT.